A single sample is the source of the 10 T cell receptor beta chains below, sequenced in a study of tumor-infiltrating lymphocytes in primary liver carcinoma (dated by TCRdb to the late 2010s). Blood RNA was extracted from unsorted whole blood using TRIzol reagent, and germline DNA was obtained with the DNeasy Blood & Tissue kit. Data came from an Illumina HiSeq 2500. TCRbeta-specific cDNA was reverse-transcribed from approximately 460 ng total RNA using a constant-region primer and ProtoScript II reverse transcriptase. Three nested multiplex PCR rounds, following a slightly modified ARM-PCR procedure, were used to build the TCRbeta libraries. Each of the first two PCR rounds ran for roughly 9 cycles using multiplex TRBV1-TRBV30 forward primers together with a Cbeta reverse primer. Using fastp at Q25 and MiXCR, TCRdb reprocessed the public reads and kept productive beta chains. Under each unique CDR3 protein, matching rows form one entry showing the most common genes and DNA. This sample has about 330,000 distinct CDR3 sequences in its table, and about two thirds of those were observed once. The ten top clones hold about 6% of the sample.

What was sequenced was peripheral blood. These receptors all stem from a man between 35 and 55 years old with primary liver carcinoma and hepatitis B virus infection.

This clonotype has a handful of counts. The chain links TRBV5-5 to TRBJ2-7; D ambiguous. Germline CDR1 and CDR2: SGHKS and YYEKEE (reference sequence). The CDR3 has 13 amino acids. V gave up 4 bases and J gave up 4 bases, with 12 bases separating them. The CDR3 nucleotides read TGTGCCAGCAGCCCCGAGAAGGGATACGAGCAGTACTTC. Translated, it gives CASSPEKGYEQYF.

The chain is built from TRBV5-1 and TRBJ1-2; D gene uncertain. The germline gives CDR1 SGHRS, CDR2 YFSETQ. The V end was cut by 0 bases, the J end by 8 bases, with 8 bases between. The CDR3 is 12 amino acids. The CDR3: CASSLVGKGYTF. The CDR3 nucleotides read TGCGCCAGCAGCTTGGTCGGGAAGGGCTACACCTTC.

A single count supports this clonotype. The CDR3 region is CASSANLEGLGGTDTQYF. CDR3 in DNA: TGTGCCAGCAGCGCTAATTTGGAGGGCCTGGGAGGCACAGATACGCAGTATTTT. V gene TRBV9 combines with J gene TRBJ2-3, with D possibly being TRBD2 (6 bases). Germline values: CDR1 SGDLS, CDR2 YYNGEE. The germline V and J ends were trimmed by 3 bases and 1 base, with 21 bases remaining between them. The CDR3 is 18 amino acids.

Concerning this clonotype itself: No conserved phenylalanine or tryptophan ends this CDR3, so it is likely a read error. The chain recombines TRBV6-1 with TRBJ2-7, with 12 positions matching TRBD2. CDR3 size: 16 residues. From germline, CDR1 is MNHNS and CDR2 SASEGT. J gave up 2 bases and V 5 bases, and 7 bases lay outside the gene matches. CDR3 amino acids: CASSTLAGGRTYEQYL. The CDR3 DNA is TGTGCCAGCAGTACACTAGCGGGAGGAAGGACCTACGAGCAGTACTTG.

Only one count was recorded for this clonotype. The V and J genes are TRBV11-2 and TRBJ2-7, with D possibly being TRBD2 (6 bases). The V gene lost 3 bases and the J gene lost 1 base, with 10 bases spanning the gap. The germline V gene has CDR1 SGHAT and CDR2 FQNNGV. The CDR3 spans 14 residues. CDR3 amino acids: CASSFVGLSYEQYF. CDR3 nucleotides: TGTGCCAGCAGCTTTGTGGGACTGTCCTACGAGCAGTACTTC.

About this clonotype itself: The CDR3 carries no conserved terminal phenylalanine or tryptophan, so it likely arises from a read error. This chain connects TRBV11-2 to TRBJ2-1, with TRBD2 matching over 14 bases. Germline CDR1 reads SGHAT; CDR2 reads FQNNGV. The length of the CDR3 is 17 residues. The CDR3 protein is CACSLAGGLAGGSEQFL. Here the CDR3 DNA reads TGTGCCTGCAGCTTAGCCGGAGGACTAGCGGGAGGTAGTGAGCAGTTCTTG.

In this sample, this clonotype turned up once. V usage is TRBV28 and J usage is TRBJ2-5; D not certain. The germline V and J ends were trimmed by 6 bases and 8 bases, with 16 bases remaining between them. This CDR3 spans 13 amino acids. Per germline, CDR1 MDHEN and CDR2 SYDVKM. The CDR3 sequence: CASSSVTRDTQYF. CDR3 in DNA: TGTGCCAGCAGCTCCGTAACTCGAGACACCCAGTACTTC. Together with reference TRBV28 and TRBJ2-5, the CDR3 gives the full variable domain: DVKVTQSSRYLVKRTGEKVFLECVQDMDHENMFWYRQDPGLGLRLIYFSYDVKMKEKGDIPEGYSVSREKKERFSLILESASTNQTSMYLCASSSVTRDTQYFGPGTRLLVL.

To note about this clonotype: One base away lies a much larger clone, so this may be a sequencing read error. The chain links TRBV6-1 to TRBJ1-1; TRBD1 is a possible D gene (5 bases). V lost 7 bases, J lost 4 bases, and 25 bases lay in between. In germline, CDR1 is MNHNS, CDR2 SASEGT. This CDR3 has 17 residues. The CDR3 sequence is CASKGLMMSGFGTEAFF. DNA of the CDR3: TGTGCCAGCAAGGGGCTGATGATGAGCGGTTTCGGCACTGAAGCTTTCTTT.

This clonotype was recorded many times. The chain is built from TRBV30 and TRBJ2-1; D uncertain. Trimming cost V 0 bases and J 5 bases, with 8 bases left between them. This CDR3 is built from 13 residues. Germline V gene lookup returns CDR1 GTSNPN and CDR2 SVGIG (reference sequence). The CDR3 reads CAWSVGGNNEQFF. The CDR3 nucleotides are TGTGCCTGGAGTGTTGGCGGCAACAATGAGCAGTTCTTC.

The chain's CDR3 is CASSPVPASESSYEQYF. The CDR3 DNA reads as TGTGCCAGCAGCCCCGTCCCGGCTAGCGAGAGCTCCTACGAGCAGTACTTC. V usage is TRBV7-8 and J usage is TRBJ2-7; D possibly corresponds to TRBD2 (6 bases). CDR1 SGHVS and CDR2 FQNEAQ come from the germline V gene. The V end was cut by 5 bases, the J end by 0 bases, with 20 bases between. The CDR3 has 17 amino acids.